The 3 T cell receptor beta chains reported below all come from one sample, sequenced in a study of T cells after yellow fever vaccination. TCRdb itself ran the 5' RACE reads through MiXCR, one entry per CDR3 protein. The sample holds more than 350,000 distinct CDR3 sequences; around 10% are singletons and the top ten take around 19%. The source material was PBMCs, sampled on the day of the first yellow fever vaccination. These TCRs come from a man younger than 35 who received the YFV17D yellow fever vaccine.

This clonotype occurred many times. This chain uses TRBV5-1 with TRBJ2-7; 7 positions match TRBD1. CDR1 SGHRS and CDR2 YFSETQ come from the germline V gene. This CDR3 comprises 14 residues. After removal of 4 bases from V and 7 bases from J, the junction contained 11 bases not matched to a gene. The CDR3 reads CASSTFLDRLEQYF. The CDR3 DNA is TGCGCCAGCAGCACGTTCCTGGACAGGTTGGAGCAGTACTTC.

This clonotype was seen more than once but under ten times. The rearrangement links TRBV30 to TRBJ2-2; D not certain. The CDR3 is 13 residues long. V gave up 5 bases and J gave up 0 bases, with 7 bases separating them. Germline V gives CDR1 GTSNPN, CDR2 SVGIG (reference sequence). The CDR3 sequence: CAWCWANTGELFF. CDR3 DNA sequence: TGTGCCTGGTGTTGGGCGAACACCGGGGAGCTGTTTTTT.

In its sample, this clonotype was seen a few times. CDR3 amino acids: CTCSAATLRGGLGGELFF. Here the CDR3 DNA reads TGTACCTGCAGTGCCGCGACTTTGCGGGGGGGCCTCGGCGGGGAGCTGTTTTTT. The J gene is TRBJ2-2, the V gene TRBV2; 9 bases agree with TRBD2. The length of the CDR3 is 18 residues. Germline CDR1 SNHLY, CDR2 FYNNEI.